The T cell receptor beta chain described here comes from a study of spatial heterogeneity in lung cancer. Time point described: sample taken at primary tumor resection. Some 72 TRACERx patients with early, untreated non-small cell lung cancer donated samples. The authors sequenced whole RNA from tumor, nontumor lung or frozen PBMC without sorting. Carried by each TCR cDNA molecule was a unique molecular identifier. TCRdb used MiXCR to reprocess the 5' RACE reads, holding one entry per CDR3 protein. The repertoire holds about 61,000 distinct CDR3 sequences, with roughly 5.9% as singletons. This clonotype was seen a few times. V shed 2 bases, J shed 4 bases, and the junction held 8 bases outside the gene matches. The CDR3 is made up of 15 amino acids. The germline V gene has CDR1 MDHEN and CDR2 SYDVKM.

This sequence joins TRBV28 and TRBJ2-7; 7 bases agree with TRBD1. Source: PBMCs, taken at surgery. This clonotype was sampled from a female donor with early-stage non-small cell lung cancer. The CDR3: CASSLRQGEVYEQYF. The CDR3 DNA follows: TGTGCCAGCAGTTTAAGACAGGGCGAAGTTTACGAGCAGTACTTC.